The 23 T cell receptor beta chains below were found in one sample sequenced in a study of T cells in Graves' hyperthyroidism and ophthalmopathy. The source material, RNA transcripts, was used to amplify TCR beta CDR3 regions. In the first-round RT-PCR of the TCR CDR3, the HTBI primer set was used. MiXCR, applied by TCRdb to the multiplex PCR reads, yields one record per CDR3 protein. Here the sample spans about 200,000 distinct CDR3 sequences, roughly 18% being singletons. The sequencing sample was made of blood. The receptors originated from a man in his forties with Graves' hyperthyroidism.

The sample holds many counts of this clonotype. This chain joins TRBV7-8 and TRBJ1-3, with no clear D. The germline CDR1 and CDR2 sequences are SGHVS and FQNEAQ. Trimming took 0 bases from V and 4 from J, leaving 13 bases between them. The CDR3 consists of 16 residues. The CDR3 DNA reads as TGTGCCAGCAGCTTAGCAGGACGGTCGATCGGAAACACCATATATTTT. It translates to CASSLAGRSIGNTIYF.

Note on this clonotype: This may arise from a read error, as a much more abundant clone is one base away. The V and J genes are TRBV7-2 and TRBJ2-3, with D perhaps TRBD2 (7 bases). Germline-derived CDR1 and CDR2 are SGHTA and FQGNSA. The CDR3 runs to 14 residues. Trimming cost V 2 bases and J 5 bases, with 11 bases left between them. The CDR3 protein is CASSLMGGQDTQYF. CDR3 in DNA: TGTGCCAGCAGCTTAATGGGGGGGCAAGATACGCAGTATTTT.

This clonotype was counted ten times or more. The chain couples TRBV6-2 or TRBV6-3 to TRBJ2-5, with 10 bases fitting TRBD2. This CDR3 has 14 amino acids. Germline-derived CDR1 and CDR2 are MNHEY and SVGEGT. J lost 3 bases, V lost 4 bases, and 2 bases had no gene match. CDR3 region: CASSLGLAKETQYF. The DNA of the CDR3 is TGTGCCAGCAGTTTGGGACTAGCGAAAGAGACCCAGTACTTC.

This clonotype showed up just a few times. The chain couples TRBV6-1 to TRBJ1-6; D is perhaps TRBD1 (6 bases). With 0 bases removed from V and 10 bases from J, the gap between germline ends came to 10 bases. Germline CDR1 is MNHNS and CDR2 is SASEGT. The CDR3 spans 14 residues. CDR3 sequence: CASSEAYRDSPLHF. For the CDR3, the DNA is TGTGCCAGCAGTGAAGCATACAGGGACTCACCCCTCCACTTT.

This clonotype was observed at least ten times. The J gene is TRBJ1-2, the V gene TRBV6-1; no definite D call. Between the trimmed V and J ends, which lost 3 bases and 3 bases, there was a span of 8 bases. The CDR3 extends over 13 amino acids. The germline V gene encodes CDR1 MNHNS and CDR2 SASEGT. The CDR3 loop is CASSESADYGYTF. DNA of the CDR3: TGTGCCAGCAGTGAGTCCGCAGACTATGGCTACACCTTC.

V gene TRBV20-1 combines with J gene TRBJ1-4, with a tentative D call TRBD1 (6 bases). This CDR3 has 13 residues. Germline V gives CDR1 DFQATT, CDR2 SNEGSKA (reference sequence). The ends were cut back, 3 bases at V and 8 bases at J, with 13 bases in the middle. The CDR3 region is CSARDSLKEKLFF. The CDR3 nucleotides read TGCAGTGCTAGGGACAGCTTAAAGGAAAAACTGTTTTTT.

This clonotype was seen ten or more times. The chain has TRBV2 and TRBJ1-1; D is uncertain. The germline V gene has CDR1 SNHLY and CDR2 FYNNEI. CDR3 length equals 15 residues. V was cut by 4 bases and J by 1 base, with 13 bases left in between. The CDR3 loop reads CASSVLPVSNTEAFF. The DNA for the CDR3 is TGTGCCAGCAGTGTTCTTCCGGTTTCGAACACTGAAGCTTTCTTT. The variable domain in full, completed from reference TRBV2 and TRBJ1-1, reads EPEVTQTPSHQVTQMGQEVILRCVPISNHLYFYWYRQILGQKVEFLVSFYNNEISEKSEIFDDQFSVERPDGSNFTLKIRSTKLEDSAMYFCASSVLPVSNTEAFFGQGTRLTVV.

The table lists this clonotype with many counts. This chain links TRBV11-2 with TRBJ2-3; D remains ambiguous. Trimming removed 2 bases from V and 6 bases from J, with 9 bases in between. CDR3 size: 13 residues. Germline CDR1 is SGHAT and CDR2 is FQNNGV. In nucleotides, the CDR3 is TGTGCCAGCAGCTTATTCTCCCGGGATACGCAGTATTTT. Amino acids: CASSLFSRDTQYF. Using reference TRBV11-2 and TRBJ2-3 for the parts outside the CDR3, the full variable domain is EAGVAQSPRYKIIEKRQSVAFWCNPISGHATLYWYQQILGQGPKLLIQFQNNGVVDDSQLPKDRFSAERLKGVDSTLKIQPAKLEDSAVYLCASSLFSRDTQYFGPGTRLTVL.

This clonotype was seen only a few times. The chain has TRBV12-3 or TRBV12-4 and TRBJ1-5; D is undetermined. Between the trimmed V and J ends, which lost 3 bases and 11 bases, there was a span of 11 bases. The CDR3 is 12 residues long. The CDR3 region is CASSFQSAAQHF. The CDR3 DNA reads as TGTGCCAGCAGTTTCCAATCCGCGGCCCAGCATTTT.

The chain recombines TRBV11-3 with TRBJ1-6; weak D call: TRBD1 (6 bases). V was pared by 5 bases and J by 7 bases, with 12 bases between. CDR3 length: 14 residues. CDR1 SGHNT and CDR2 YENEEA come from the germline V gene. CDR3 sequence: CASSVGQPNSPLHF. The CDR3 DNA reads as TGTGCCAGCAGCGTCGGACAGCCCAATTCACCCCTCCACTTT.

This clonotype has a count of ten or more. This chain joins TRBV7-2 and TRBJ1-2; no clear D gene. The germline V and J ends were trimmed by 1 base and 7 bases, with 10 bases remaining between them. Germline V gives CDR1 SGHTA, CDR2 FQGNSA. There are 13 residues in the CDR3. The CDR3 sequence is CASSLDSFRGYTF. In nucleotides, the CDR3 is TGTGCCAGCAGCTTAGACTCTTTCCGTGGCTACACCTTC.

This clonotype was counted ten times or more. The chain combines TRBV19 with TRBJ2-1; 10 nucleotides align to TRBD1. This CDR3 comprises 15 residues. Germline CDR1 reads LNHDA; CDR2 reads SQIVND (reference sequence). With 3 bases clipped from V and 7 bases from J, the junction kept 6 bases outside the gene matches. The CDR3 DNA sequence: TGTGCCAGTAGTATCGACAGGGGGCGTGGGAATGAGCAGTTCTTC. Amino acids: CASSIDRGRGNEQFF.

Worth noting for this clonotype: Given a much more abundant clone one base away, this may be a read error. V usage is TRBV13 and J usage is TRBJ2-3; TRBD2 agrees at 11 bases. The CDR3 length is 17 residues. In germline, CDR1 is PRHDT, CDR2 FYEKMQ (reference sequence). CDR3 protein: CSSSLRLAGGHTDTQYF. The CDR3 DNA follows: TGTTCCAGCAGCTTAAGGCTAGCGGGGGGCCACACAGATACGCAGTATTTT.

There are a few counts of this clonotype. V is TRBV12-3 or TRBV12-4 and J is TRBJ1-5; D uncertain. Trimming took off 3 bases at V and 6 bases at J, with 9 bases between the two ends. This CDR3 region has 13 residues. The CDR3 bases are TGTGCCAGCAGTTTTCGCAGCGGTCAGCCCCAGCATTTT. This translates into CASSFRSGQPQHF.

The chain recombines TRBV7-2 with TRBJ2-7; D is undetermined. Trimming cost V 5 bases and J 1 base, with 9 bases left between them. The CDR3 length is 13 residues. Germline V lookup: CDR1 SGHTA, CDR2 FQGNSA. CDR3 in amino acids: CASSAGRSYEQYF. CDR3 DNA sequence: TGTGCCAGCAGCGCTGGACGGTCCTACGAGCAGTACTTC.

This clonotype was detected many times. J is TRBJ2-7 and V is TRBV15; 7 bases align to TRBD1. V was clipped by 3 bases and J by 0 bases; unmatched bases: 8. CDR1 is LNHNV, CDR2 YYDKDF, per germline (reference sequence). The CDR3 is 16 amino acids. CDR3 DNA: TGTGCCACCAGCAGGCTAAATTGGGACAGCTCCTACGAGCAGTACTTC. This sequence encodes CATSRLNWDSSYEQYF.

This clonotype was seen repeatedly, ten times or more. This chain links TRBV20-1 with TRBJ2-1, with a tentative D call TRBD2 (5 bases). The CDR3 is made up of 15 amino acids. Per germline, CDR1 DFQATT and CDR2 SNEGSKA (reference sequence). The germline V and J ends were trimmed by 1 base and 6 bases, with 16 bases remaining between them. The CDR3 here is CSARAGGGRGNEQFF. The CDR3 DNA sequence: TGCAGTGCTAGAGCTGGAGGTGGGCGCGGCAATGAGCAGTTCTTC.

This clonotype was detected ten times or more. The chain couples TRBV7-9 to TRBJ2-1, with D hard to call. V lost 3 bases, J lost 6 bases, and 9 bases lay in between. CDR3 length equals 13 residues. Looked up from germline, CDR1 is SEHNR and CDR2 is FQNEAQ (reference sequence). The CDR3 loop is CASSFGPINEQFF. CDR3 nucleotides: TGTGCCAGCAGCTTTGGGCCCATCAATGAGCAGTTCTTC.

In this sample, this clonotype turned up many times. This rearrangement joins TRBV7-2 to TRBJ2-1; D perhaps matches TRBD2 (6 bases). Germline values: CDR1 SGHTA, CDR2 FQGNSA. The V end lost 5 bases, the J end lost 4 bases, and 15 bases lay between the germline ends. This CDR3 contains 15 residues. The CDR3 here is CASSPRRGLYNEQFF. CDR3 DNA sequence: TGTGCCAGCAGCCCGAGGCGGGGCCTATACAATGAGCAGTTCTTC.

This rearrangement joins TRBV20-1 to TRBJ2-5; 8 bases match TRBD2. In germline, CDR1 is DFQATT, CDR2 SNEGSKA (reference sequence). V lost 5 bases and J lost 5; bases outside the gene matches: 10. CDR3 length equals 14 residues. The CDR3 region is CSAVMAGGRETQYF. In DNA, the CDR3 is TGCAGTGCTGTCATGGCGGGGGGACGGGAGACCCAGTACTTC.

The chain joins TRBV19 to TRBJ1-5; TRBD1 might be the D (6 bases). Germline CDR1 reads LNHDA; CDR2 reads SQIVND (reference sequence). The CDR3 has 15 amino acids. The V end was cut by 4 bases, the J end by 0 bases, with 10 bases between. The chain's CDR3 is CASSTYRDSNQPQHF. The CDR3 nucleotides are TGTGCCAGTAGTACTTACAGGGATAGCAATCAGCCCCAGCATTTT.

This chain joins TRBV5-1 and TRBJ2-5; 7 bases are shared with TRBD2. Germline V gene sequence: CDR1 SGHRS, CDR2 YFSETQ. The CDR3 sequence is 13 residues long. Trimming took 4 bases from V and 2 from J; bases not matched to a gene: 2. The CDR3 nucleotides are TGCGCCAGCAGCACCGGGGGGCAAGAGACCCAGTACTTC. The encoded protein is CASSTGGQETQYF.

This chain joins TRBV7-9 and TRBJ2-2, with TRBD1 identical over 10 bases. Trimming at V came to 6 bases and at J to 1 base, leaving 8 bases not matched to a gene. The CDR3 is made up of 17 amino acids. Germline assignment: CDR1 SEHNR and CDR2 FQNEAQ (reference sequence). The CDR3 DNA reads as TGTGCCAGCAGTTACGACAGGGGGCGCCTGAACACCGGGGAGCTGTTTTTT. Protein sequence: CASSYDRGRLNTGELFF.